This T cell receptor (beta chain) was retrieved from a study of blood T cell repertoires in COVID-19 (dated by TCRdb to about 2020). For the wider study: The collaborator samples originated in the United States, Italy and Spain and spanned the acute and convalescent phases of COVID-19. The material from the prospective study consisted of cDNA or gDNA derived from T cells, B-cell-depleted T cells, or PBMCs. HLA class I and class II types, where available, came from metadata supplied by the sample provider rather than from assay-based typing. The sample metadata nearly always contained a de-identified subject ID, COVID-19 status, age in years and sex. The repertoires were released in a freely available public database meant as a resource for research on the immune response to SARS-CoV-2. The samples were drawn from two sources: the first 160 participants of the ongoing ImmuneRACE study, and fewer than 1,500 subjects contributed by 6 global collaborators. Deeply sampled blood TCRbeta repertoires from subjects exposed to, actively infected with, or recovered from COVID-19 were included in the dataset. Overall results and qualifications from the work: Clinical and demographic metadata were provided uncurated, with the amount varying by source and participant.

The immunoSEQ Assay, a bias-controlled multiplex PCR, was used to amplify TCRbeta CDR3 regions from genomic DNA. The paper's data handling went like this. Nucleated cell counts per sample were estimated from amplification of reference gene primers within the assay. Sequence reads were collapsed and filtered to measure the absolute abundance of every unique TCRbeta CDR3 rearrangement. For each sample, productive Simpson clonality was calculated as the square root of Simpson's diversity index over productive rearrangements. TCRdb mirrors the immuneACCESS table, restricted to in-frame sequences. Some clones are absent from its copies; in checked studies, under half trace to an unresolved V gene, and the reason for the others is unknown. V and J calls and clone size follow that table, whereas D and trimming were derived from the DNA. In all, the sample holds around 130,000 clones, and 75% to 90% of those were seen once. The top ten constitute about 4.5% of the sample.

On this clone itself: Its antigen target is currently unknown. Nothing much larger sits one base from this clone, and base qualities are not available.

Each collaborating institution followed its own protocols to collect whole blood in K2EDTA tubes. For TCRbeta analysis, collaborators shipped samples as frozen whole blood, isolated PBMCs, or DNA extracted from either of those sample types. The germline V gene specifies MNHNS as CDR1 and SASEGT as CDR2. Measured from the cysteine to the phenylalanine, the CDR3 is 14 residues long. The read is trimmed to its CDR3 DNA, 42 bases read in frame from base 1. V was cut back by 2 bases and J by 3 bases, leaving a gap of 10 bases between them. The receptor was derived from a man aged 35-49 years with acute or convalescent COVID-19. This receptor chain uses TRBV6-1 and TRBJ1-1; the D gene is perhaps TRBD1, from 6 matching bases. Sequenced material: peripheral blood. The CDR3 amino acid sequence is: CASSEIAGDTEAFF. The DNA sequence is TGTGCCAGCAGTGAAATAGCAGGGGACACTGAAGCTTTCTTT.